These T cell receptor beta chains were read from a single sample in a study of blood T cell repertoires in COVID-19. The method was immunoSEQ multiplex PCR; TCRdb's version includes in-frame clones alone and lacks a portion of them. The sample has roughly 360,000 clones, 75% to 90% seen once; the top ten hold 5.1%. The sequencing input was PBMCs or T cells enriched from blood (not recorded which). The receptor source for this set is a woman aged 50 to 60 who had recovered from COVID-19. CDR3s include the opening cysteine and the closing phenylalanine or tryptophan. Each record gives: V gene, clone size, D gene, J gene, CDR3 protein, CDR3 DNA. D genes are given only for firm matches. Not every row has a clone size; where given, it reads once, few, many or a size class.

>TRBV29-1|few|TRBD2|TRBJ2-1
CSVGATSGRNINNEQFF
TGCAGCGTTGGGGCTACTAGCGGGAGGAATATTAACAATGAGCAGTTCTTC
>TRBV4-3|few|TRBD2|TRBJ2-1
CASSQDFTSGSHEQFF
TGCGCCAGCAGCCAAGATTTCACTAGCGGGAGCCATGAGCAGTTCTTC
>TRBV9|-|-|TRBJ1-1
CASSRGGENTEAFF
TGTGCCAGCAGCCGCGGGGGGGAGAACACTGAAGCTTTCTTT
>TRBV7-6|-|-|TRBJ1-4
CASSFADTSGGGKLFF
TGTGCCAGCAGCTTTGCCGACACTTCTGGGGGAGGAAAACTGTTTTTT
>TRBV6-2/TRBV6-3|-|TRBD2|TRBJ2-7
CASSYSWASGNQYEQYF
TGTGCCAGCAGTTACTCTTGGGCTAGCGGGAACCAATACGAGCAGTACTTC
>TRBV6-1|few|TRBD1|TRBJ1-4
CASSEGTGVVKLFF
TGTGCCAGCAGTGAAGGGACAGGGGTGGTCAAACTGTTTTTT
>TRBV6-5|-|-|TRBJ2-3
CASTRQGTDTQYF
TGTGCCAGCACCCGACAGGGCACAGATACGCAGTATTTT
>TRBV14|-|-|TRBJ2-5
CASSQDLGYGSETQYF
TGTGCCAGCAGCCAAGATCTAGGATACGGTTCGGAGACCCAGTACTTC
>TRBV5-1|-|TRBD1|TRBJ1-4
CASSVGQGGNEKLFF
TGCGCCAGCAGCGTAGGACAGGGAGGTAATGAAAAACTGTTTTTT
>TRBV5-8|once|TRBD1|TRBJ2-1
CASSTQGGKIVGNEQFF
TGTGCCAGCAGCACGCAAGGGGGCAAAATTGTCGGTAATGAGCAGTTCTTC
>TRBV13|-|TRBD1|TRBJ1-1
CASSLPGQIMNTEAFF
TGTGCCAGCAGCTTACCGGGACAGATAATGAACACTGAAGCTTTCTTT
>TRBV3-1/TRBV3-2|once|TRBD1|TRBJ1-1
CASSLPGTVNTEAFF
TGTGCCAGCAGCCTTCCTGGGACAGTCAACACTGAAGCTTTCTTT
>TRBV4-3|-|TRBD1|TRBJ1-2
CASSPWGLTGGDGYTF
TGCGCCAGCAGCCCATGGGGCCTTACAGGGGGCGATGGCTACACCTTC
>TRBV6-4|once|TRBD2|TRBJ2-1
CASGAAGGSHEQFF
TGTGCCAGTGGGGCGGCGGGAGGCTCCCATGAGCAGTTCTTC
>TRBV9|-|TRBD1|TRBJ1-5
CASSVGGTGNQPQHF
TGTGCCAGCAGCGTCGGTGGGACAGGCAATCAGCCCCAGCATTTT
>TRBV7-2|-|TRBD2|TRBJ2-3
CASSLVASGIADTQYF
TGTGCCAGCAGCTTAGTTGCTAGCGGGATTGCAGATACGCAGTATTTT
>TRBV6-2/TRBV6-3|-|-|TRBJ2-3
CASSSARVRGSDGGTDTQYF
TGTGCCAGCAGTTCGGCCAGGGTTAGGGGGAGTGACGGAGGCACAGATACGCAGTATTTT
>TRBV5-4|-|TRBD1|TRBJ1-2
CASSLGGQNYGYTF
TGTGCCAGCAGCTTAGGGGGACAGAACTATGGCTACACCTTC
>TRBV11-3|-|TRBD1|TRBJ1-2
CASSSRRDRGRDGYGYTF
TGTGCCAGCAGCAGCCGCCGGGACAGGGGGCGGGATGGCTATGGCTACACCTTC
>TRBV3-1/TRBV3-2|once|-|TRBJ2-5
CASSQSGLGVETQYF
TGTGCCAGCAGCCAGTCGGGACTTGGGGTCGAGACCCAGTACTTC
>TRBV6-1|-|TRBD1|TRBJ1-2
CASSEVPQGANGYTF
TGTGCCAGCAGTGAAGTACCACAGGGGGCAAATGGCTACACCTTC
>TRBV29-1|few|-|TRBJ1-1
CSVGTGSLNTEAFF
TGCAGCGTTGGTACAGGAAGTTTGAACACTGAAGCTTTCTTT
>TRBV5-6|once|TRBD1|TRBJ1-1
CASSEWTGLGTEAFF
TGTGCCAGCAGCGAATGGACAGGGTTGGGGACTGAAGCTTTCTTT
>TRBV6-4|-|-|TRBJ1-1
CASKGAGTEAFF
TGTGCCAGCAAAGGGGCTGGCACTGAAGCTTTCTTT
>TRBV18|-|-|TRBJ1-5
CASSPHPPGALGPQHF
TGTGCCAGCTCACCCCACCCTCCAGGGGCCCTTGGGCCCCAGCATTTT
>TRBV4-3|-|-|TRBJ1-5
CASSQGIAGGWPQHF
TGCGCCAGCAGCCAAGGAATTGCCGGAGGATGGCCCCAGCATTTT
>TRBV7-9|-|-|TRBJ1-4
CASSLEIRGFGEKLFF
TGTGCCAGCAGCTTAGAAATTAGGGGGTTCGGAGAAAAACTGTTTTTT